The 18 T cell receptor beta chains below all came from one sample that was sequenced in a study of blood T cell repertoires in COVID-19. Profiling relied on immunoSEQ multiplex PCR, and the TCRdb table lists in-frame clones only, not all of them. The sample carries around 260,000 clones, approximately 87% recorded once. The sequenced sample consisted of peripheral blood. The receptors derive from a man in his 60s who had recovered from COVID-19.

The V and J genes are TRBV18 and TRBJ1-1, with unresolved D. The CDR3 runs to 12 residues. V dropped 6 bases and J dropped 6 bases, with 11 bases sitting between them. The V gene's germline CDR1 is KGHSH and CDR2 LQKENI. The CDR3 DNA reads TGTGCCAGCTCGCTAGAAGAGCCTGAAGCTTTCTTT. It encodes CASSLEEPEAFF.

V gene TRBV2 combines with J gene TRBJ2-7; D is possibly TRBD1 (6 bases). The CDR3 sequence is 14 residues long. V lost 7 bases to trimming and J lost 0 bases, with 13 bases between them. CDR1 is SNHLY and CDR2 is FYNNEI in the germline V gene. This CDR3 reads CASTARGHSYEQYF. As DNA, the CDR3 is TGTGCCAGCACCGCCAGGGGCCACTCCTACGAGCAGTACTTC. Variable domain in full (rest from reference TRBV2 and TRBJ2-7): EPEVTQTPSHQVTQMGQEVILRCVPISNHLYFYWYRQILGQKVEFLVSFYNNEISEKSEIFDDQFSVERPDGSNFTLKIRSTKLEDSAMYFCASTARGHSYEQYFGPGTRLTVT.

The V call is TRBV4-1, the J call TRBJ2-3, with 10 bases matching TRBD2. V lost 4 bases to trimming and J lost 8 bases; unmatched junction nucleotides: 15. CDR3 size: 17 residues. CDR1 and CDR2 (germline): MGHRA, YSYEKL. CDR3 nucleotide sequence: TGCGCCAGCAGCCCCCCGCCCCGGACTAGCGGTAAATCTACGCAGTATTTT. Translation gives CASSPPPRTSGKSTQYF.

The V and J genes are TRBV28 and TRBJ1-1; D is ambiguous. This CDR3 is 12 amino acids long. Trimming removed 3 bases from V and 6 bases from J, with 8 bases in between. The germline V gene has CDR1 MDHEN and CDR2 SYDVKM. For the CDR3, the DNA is TGTGCCAGCAGTTTTGCGTCCTCTGAAGCTTTCTTT. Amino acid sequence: CASSFASSEAFF.

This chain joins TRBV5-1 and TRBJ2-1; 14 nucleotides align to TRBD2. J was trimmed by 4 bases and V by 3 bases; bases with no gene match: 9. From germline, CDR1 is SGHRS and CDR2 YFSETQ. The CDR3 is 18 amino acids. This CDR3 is CASSSQPTSGGEYNEQFF. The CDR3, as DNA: TGCGCCAGCAGCTCCCAACCGACTAGCGGGGGGGAATACAATGAGCAGTTCTTC.

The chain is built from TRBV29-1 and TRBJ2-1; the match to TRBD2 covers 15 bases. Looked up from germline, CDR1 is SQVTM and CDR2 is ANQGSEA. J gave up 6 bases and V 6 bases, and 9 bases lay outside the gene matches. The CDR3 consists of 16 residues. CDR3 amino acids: CSVGRTSGRAGNEQFF. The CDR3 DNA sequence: TGCAGCGTCGGTCGGACTAGCGGGAGGGCGGGCAATGAGCAGTTCTTC.

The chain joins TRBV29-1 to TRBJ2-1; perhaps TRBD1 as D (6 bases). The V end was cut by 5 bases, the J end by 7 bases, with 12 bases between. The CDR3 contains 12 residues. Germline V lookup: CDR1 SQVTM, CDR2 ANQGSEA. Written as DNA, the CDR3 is TGCAGCGTTACCAGGGGTAATAATGAGCAGTTCTTC. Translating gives CSVTRGNNEQFF.

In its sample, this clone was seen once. The chain's CDR3 is CASSETKRGGTDTQYF. The CDR3 DNA reads TGCGCCAGCAGTGAAACCAAGCGGGGGGGAACAGATACGCAGTATTTT. The chain uses TRBV10-1 and TRBJ2-3, with 10 nucleotides matching TRBD2. With 3 bases clipped from V and 3 bases from J, the junction kept 6 bases outside the gene matches. CDR1 and CDR2 from the germline V gene are WNHNN and SYGVQD (reference sequence). This CDR3 spans 16 amino acids.

This CDR3 is CASSPAEDGRGNQPQHF. In DNA, the CDR3 is TGCGCCAGCAGCCCTGCGGAGGACGGGAGGGGAAATCAGCCCCAGCATTTT. This rearrangement joins TRBV4-1 to TRBJ1-5; TRBD1 is a possible D gene (5 bases). The CDR3 totals 17 residues. V lost 4 bases to trimming and J lost 4 bases, with 20 bases between them. Germline CDR1 and CDR2: MGHRA and YSYEKL.

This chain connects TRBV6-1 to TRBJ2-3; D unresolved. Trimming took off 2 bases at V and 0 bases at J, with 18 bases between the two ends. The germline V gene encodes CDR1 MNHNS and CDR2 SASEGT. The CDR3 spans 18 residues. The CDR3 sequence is CASSENPTTKTSTDTQYF. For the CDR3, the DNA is TGTGCCAGCAGTGAAAACCCCACCACTAAAACTAGCACAGATACGCAGTATTTT.

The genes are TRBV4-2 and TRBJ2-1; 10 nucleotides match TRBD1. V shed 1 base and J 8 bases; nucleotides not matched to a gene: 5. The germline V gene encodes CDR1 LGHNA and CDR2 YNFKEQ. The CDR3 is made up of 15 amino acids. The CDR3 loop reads CASSQVGTGDYEQFF. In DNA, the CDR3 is TGTGCCAGCAGCCAAGTAGGGACAGGGGATTATGAGCAGTTCTTC.

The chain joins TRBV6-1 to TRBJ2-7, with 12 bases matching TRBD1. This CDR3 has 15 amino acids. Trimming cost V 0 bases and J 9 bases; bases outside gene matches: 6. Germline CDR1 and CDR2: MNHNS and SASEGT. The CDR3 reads CASSEAPGTGGRQYF. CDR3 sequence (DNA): TGTGCCAGCAGTGAAGCCCCCGGGACAGGGGGCAGGCAGTACTTC.

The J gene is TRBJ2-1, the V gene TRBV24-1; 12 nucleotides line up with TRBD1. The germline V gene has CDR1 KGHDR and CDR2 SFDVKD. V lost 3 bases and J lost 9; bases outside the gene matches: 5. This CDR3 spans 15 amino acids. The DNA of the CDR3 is TGTGCCACCAGTGATCCGGGACAGGGGGCGGGTGAGCAGTTCTTC. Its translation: CATSDPGQGAGEQFF.

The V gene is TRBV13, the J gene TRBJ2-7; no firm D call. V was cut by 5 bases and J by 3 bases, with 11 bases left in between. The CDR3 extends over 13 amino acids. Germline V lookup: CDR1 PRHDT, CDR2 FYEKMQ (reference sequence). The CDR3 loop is CASSRVALYEQYF. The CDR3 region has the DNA TGTGCCAGCAGCCGGGTGGCTCTCTACGAGCAGTACTTC.

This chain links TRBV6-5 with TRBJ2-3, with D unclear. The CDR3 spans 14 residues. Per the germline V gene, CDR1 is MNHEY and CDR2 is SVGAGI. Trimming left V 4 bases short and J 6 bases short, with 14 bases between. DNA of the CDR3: TGTGCCAGCAGTTTGGGCATTAGTTTGGATACGCAGTATTTT. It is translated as CASSLGISLDTQYF.

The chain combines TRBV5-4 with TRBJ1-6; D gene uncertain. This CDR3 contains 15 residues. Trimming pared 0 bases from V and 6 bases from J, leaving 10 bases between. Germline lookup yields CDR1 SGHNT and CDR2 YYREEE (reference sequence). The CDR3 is CASSLAGQSNSPLHF. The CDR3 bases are TGTGCCAGCAGCTTGGCAGGCCAGTCTAATTCACCCCTCCACTTT.

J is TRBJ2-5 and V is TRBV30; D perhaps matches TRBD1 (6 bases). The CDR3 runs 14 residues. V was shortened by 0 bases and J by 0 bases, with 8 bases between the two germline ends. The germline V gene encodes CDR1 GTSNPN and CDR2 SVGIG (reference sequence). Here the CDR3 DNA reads TGTGCCTGGAGTGTATACAGGGACCAAGAGACCCAGTACTTC. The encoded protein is CAWSVYRDQETQYF.

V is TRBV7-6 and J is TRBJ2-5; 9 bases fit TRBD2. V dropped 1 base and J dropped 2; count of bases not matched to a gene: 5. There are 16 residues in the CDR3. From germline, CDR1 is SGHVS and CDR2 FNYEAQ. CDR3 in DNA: TGTGCCAGCAGCTTAGGGGCTAGCGGGGATCAAGAGACCCAGTACTTC. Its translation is CASSLGASGDQETQYF.